The 6 T cell receptor beta chains in this list originate from one sample, sequenced in a study of cytomegalovirus exposure and HLA in healthy donors. With 60 Vbeta and 13 Jbeta primers, the PCR was carried out. The assay was immunoSEQ multiplex PCR, and TCRdb's table has in-frame clones only and misses some. This sample has about 63,000 clones, with 75% to 90% found just once. Material for sequencing was PBMCs. The receptor set was obtained from a woman younger than 45 in good health and CMV-seropositive.

This CDR3 reads CASSLRLAGSSYNEQFF. The CDR3 region has the DNA TGTGCCAGCAGTTTACGACTAGCGGGAAGCTCCTACAATGAGCAGTTCTTC. The V call is TRBV27, the J call TRBJ2-1, with 11 bases matching TRBD2. The CDR3 is made up of 17 amino acids. Germline V lookup: CDR1 MNHEY, CDR2 SMNVEV (reference sequence). V lost 2 bases, J lost 0 bases, and 3 bases stayed unmatched.

The chain recombines TRBV29-1 with TRBJ2-1, with 10 bases identical to TRBD1. The CDR3 is 16 residues long. From germline, CDR1 is SQVTM and CDR2 ANQGSEA. J lost 10 bases, V lost 7 bases, and 19 bases had no gene match. The chain's CDR3 is CSGAGTGDGRAGEQFF. The CDR3 DNA is TGCAGCGGAGCCGGGACAGGGGACGGGAGGGCCGGCGAGCAGTTCTTC.

The V call is TRBV4-1, the J call TRBJ1-1; 10 positions agree with TRBD1. V shed 1 base, J shed 10 bases, and the junction held 6 bases outside the gene matches. The CDR3 is 14 amino acids. Germline values: CDR1 MGHRA, CDR2 YSYEKL. CDR3 loop: CASSQAPDRGLAFF. The CDR3, as DNA: TGCGCCAGCAGCCAAGCGCCGGACAGGGGGTTAGCTTTCTTT.

The chain couples TRBV19 to TRBJ2-7, with 8 positions matching TRBD2. J gave up 4 bases and V 1 base, and 6 bases lay outside the gene matches. CDR3 size: 15 residues. Germline V gene sequence: CDR1 LNHDA, CDR2 SQIVND (reference sequence). The CDR3 loop reads CASSIGDSGIYEQYF. The CDR3 nucleotides are TGTGCCAGTAGTATAGGGGATAGCGGGATATACGAGCAGTACTTC.

This chain connects TRBV29-1 to TRBJ2-7; D possibly corresponds to TRBD1 (6 bases). This CDR3 is built from 12 residues. V lost 3 bases and J lost 5, with 11 bases in between. The V gene's germline CDR1 is SQVTM and CDR2 ANQGSEA. The CDR3 protein is CSVERQDNEQYF. CDR3 DNA: TGCAGCGTTGAGAGACAGGATAACGAGCAGTACTTC.

The chain is built from TRBV18 and TRBJ2-3; 7 nucleotides align to TRBD1. This CDR3 spans 14 amino acids. The trim removed 5 bases at V and 5 bases at J, leaving 7 bases unmatched. Per germline, CDR1 KGHSH and CDR2 LQKENI. The CDR3 is CASSALRDRDTQYF. CDR3 sequence (DNA): TGTGCCAGCTCAGCCCTCCGGGACAGAGATACGCAGTATTTT.